This T cell receptor beta chain is drawn from a study of technical replicates of blood from several donors. Repertoires were generated with immunoSEQ multiplex PCR, while TCRdb's copy carries only in-frame clones and drops some. The repertoire holds under 95,000 clones, with 91% as singletons. V was pared by 4 bases and J by 1 base, with 14 bases between. Looked up from germline, CDR1 is MGHRA and CDR2 is YSYEKL. The CDR3 is made up of 15 amino acids. Sequences were obtained from T cells isolated from PBMCs. V and J are TRBV4-1 and TRBJ2-7, with D tentatively TRBD2 (6 bases). This TCR was sampled from a human donor in good health. Some clones in this sample may be carry-over from other donors' samples. In DNA, the CDR3 is TGCGCCAGCAGCCTCAGGACTACTCCGTCCTACGAGCAGTACTTC. This sequence encodes CASSLRTTPSYEQYF.